This T cell receptor (beta chain) emerged from a study of Graves' ophthalmopathy and Graves' hyperthyroidism. Looking at the study overall: At initial diagnosis, peripheral blood was obtained, and this preceded any treatment.

General study points: Blood contained most expanded thyroid clonotypes exceeding 0.001 frequency.

Ophthalmopathic donors had moderate-to-severe activity, CAS ≥3 and NOSPECS ≥4, with disease that had lasted under 3 months. This clonotype has only a few counts. Antigen: not known. Investigators amplified TCR beta CDR3 regions from RNA transcripts. A first-round RT-PCR used HTBI primers, followed by a second-round multiplex PCR. Using its own MiXCR run on the multiplex PCR reads, TCRdb lists one record per CDR3 protein. This sample yields about 740,000 distinct CDR3 sequences, of which 40% are seen a single time; about 40% belongs to the top ten. V was shortened by 1 base and J by 8 bases, with 11 bases between the two germline ends. The CDR3 extends over 13 amino acids. Germline CDR1 reads MNHNS; CDR2 reads SASEGT.

What was sequenced was peripheral blood. The rearrangement links TRBV6-1 to TRBJ1-2; D call uncertain. This receptor was taken from an adult man with Graves' ophthalmopathy. CDR3 sequence: CASSEGTVTGYTF. The DNA of the CDR3 is TGTGCCAGCAGTGAAGGTACAGTAACCGGCTACACCTTC.